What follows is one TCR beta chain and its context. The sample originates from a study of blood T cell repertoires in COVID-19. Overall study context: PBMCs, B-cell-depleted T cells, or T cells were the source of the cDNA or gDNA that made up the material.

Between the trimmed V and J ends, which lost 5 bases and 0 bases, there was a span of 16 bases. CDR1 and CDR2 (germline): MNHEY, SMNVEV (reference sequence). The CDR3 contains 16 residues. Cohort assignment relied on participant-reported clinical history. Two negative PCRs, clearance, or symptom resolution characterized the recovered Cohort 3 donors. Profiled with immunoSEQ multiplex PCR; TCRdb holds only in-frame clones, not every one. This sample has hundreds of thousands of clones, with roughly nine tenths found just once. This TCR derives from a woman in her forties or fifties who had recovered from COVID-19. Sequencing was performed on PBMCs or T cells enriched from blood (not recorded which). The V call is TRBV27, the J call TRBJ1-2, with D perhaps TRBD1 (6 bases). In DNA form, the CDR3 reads TGTGCCAGCAGTCCATACAATACAGGGTCTAACTATGGCTACACCTTC. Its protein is CASSPYNTGSNYGYTF.